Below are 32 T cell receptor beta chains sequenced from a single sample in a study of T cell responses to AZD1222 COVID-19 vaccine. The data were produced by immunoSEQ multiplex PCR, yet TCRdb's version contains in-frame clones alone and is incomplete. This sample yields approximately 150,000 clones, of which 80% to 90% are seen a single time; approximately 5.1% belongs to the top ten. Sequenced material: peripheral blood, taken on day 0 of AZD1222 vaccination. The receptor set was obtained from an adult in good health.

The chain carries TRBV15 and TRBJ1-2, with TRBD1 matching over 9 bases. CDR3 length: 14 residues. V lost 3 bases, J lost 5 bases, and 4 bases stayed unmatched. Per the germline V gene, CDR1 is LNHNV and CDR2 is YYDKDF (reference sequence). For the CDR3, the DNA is TGTGCCACCAGCAGGGAAGGGACAGGGTATGGCTACACCTTC. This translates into CATSREGTGYGYTF.

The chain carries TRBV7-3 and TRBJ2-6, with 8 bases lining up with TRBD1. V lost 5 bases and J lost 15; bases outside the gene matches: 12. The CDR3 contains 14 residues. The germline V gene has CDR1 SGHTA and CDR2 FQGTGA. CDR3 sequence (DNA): TGTGCCAGCAGCGCATACGGACAGGGTACAGACCTGACTTTC. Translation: CASSAYGQGTDLTF.

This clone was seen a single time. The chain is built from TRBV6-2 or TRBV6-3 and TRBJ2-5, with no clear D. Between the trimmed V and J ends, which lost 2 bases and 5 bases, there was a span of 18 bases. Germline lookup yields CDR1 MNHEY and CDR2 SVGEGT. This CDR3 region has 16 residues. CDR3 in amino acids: CASSYRSPRVGETQYF. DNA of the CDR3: TGTGCCAGCAGTTACCGCTCCCCCAGAGTGGGGGAGACCCAGTACTTC.

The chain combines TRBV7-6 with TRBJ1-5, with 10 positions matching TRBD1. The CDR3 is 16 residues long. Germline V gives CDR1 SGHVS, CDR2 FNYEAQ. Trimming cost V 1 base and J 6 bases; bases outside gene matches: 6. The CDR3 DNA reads TGTGCCAGCAGCTTAGAAGGGACAGGGGAAGGTCAGCCCCAGCATTTT. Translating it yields CASSLEGTGEGQPQHF.

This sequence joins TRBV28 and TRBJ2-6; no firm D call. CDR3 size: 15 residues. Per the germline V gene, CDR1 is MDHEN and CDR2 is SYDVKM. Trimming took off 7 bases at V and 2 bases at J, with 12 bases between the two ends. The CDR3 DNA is TGTGCCAGCACCCCAAGGAGCCCTGGGGCCAACGTCCTGACTTTC. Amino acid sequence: CASTPRSPGANVLTF.

The chain's CDR3 is CASSQESGGSPLHF. The CDR3 nucleotides read TGCGCCAGCAGCCAAGAGTCAGGAGGATCACCCCTCCACTTT. The chain is built from TRBV4-1 and TRBJ1-6; D is ambiguous. Trimming shortened V by 0 bases and J by 10 bases, and 10 bases separated the two germline ends. CDR3 length equals 14 residues. Germline CDR1 reads MGHRA; CDR2 reads YSYEKL.

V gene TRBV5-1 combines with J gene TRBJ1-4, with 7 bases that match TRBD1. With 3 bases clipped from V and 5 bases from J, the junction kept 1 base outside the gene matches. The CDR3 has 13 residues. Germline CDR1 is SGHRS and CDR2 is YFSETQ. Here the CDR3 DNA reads TGCGCCAGCAGCTCCAGGGGGAATGAAAAACTGTTTTTT. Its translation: CASSSRGNEKLFF.

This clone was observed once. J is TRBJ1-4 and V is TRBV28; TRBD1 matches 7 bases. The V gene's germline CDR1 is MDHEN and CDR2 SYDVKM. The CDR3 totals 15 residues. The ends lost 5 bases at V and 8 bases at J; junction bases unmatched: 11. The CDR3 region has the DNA TGTGCCAGCAGTCCAACAGGGGAGATTAAAGAAAAACTGTTTTTT. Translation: CASSPTGEIKEKLFF.

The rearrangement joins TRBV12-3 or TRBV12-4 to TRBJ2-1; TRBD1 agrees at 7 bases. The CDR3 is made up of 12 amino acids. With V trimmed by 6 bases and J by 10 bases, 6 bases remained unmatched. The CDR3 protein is CASRTGRWEQFF. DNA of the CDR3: TGTGCCAGCAGGACAGGGCGGTGGGAGCAGTTCTTC.

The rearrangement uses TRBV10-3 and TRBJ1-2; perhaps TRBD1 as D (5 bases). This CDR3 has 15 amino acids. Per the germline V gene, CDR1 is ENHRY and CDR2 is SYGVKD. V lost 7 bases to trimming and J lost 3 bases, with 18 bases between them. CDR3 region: CAIMFWSGSHYGYTF. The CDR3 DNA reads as TGTGCCATCATGTTTTGGTCAGGGTCCCACTATGGCTACACCTTC.

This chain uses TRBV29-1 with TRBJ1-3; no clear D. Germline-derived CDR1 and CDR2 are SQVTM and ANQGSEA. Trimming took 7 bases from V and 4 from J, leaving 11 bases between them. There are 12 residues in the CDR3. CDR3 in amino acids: CSGLSSGNTIYF. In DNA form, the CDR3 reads TGCAGCGGGCTATCCTCGGGAAACACCATATATTTT.

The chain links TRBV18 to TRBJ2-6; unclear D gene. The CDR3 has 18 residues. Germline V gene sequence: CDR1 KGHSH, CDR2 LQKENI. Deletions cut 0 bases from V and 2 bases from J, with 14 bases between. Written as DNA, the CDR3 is TGTGCCAGCTCACCACCGGGTCCGGGTCCGACTGGGGCCAACGTCCTGACTTTC. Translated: CASSPPGPGPTGANVLTF. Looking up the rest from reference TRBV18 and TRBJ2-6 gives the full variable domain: NAGVMQNPRHLVRRRGQEARLRCSPMKGHSHVYWYRQLPEEGLKFMVYLQKENIIDESGMPKERFSAEFPKEGPSILRIQQVVRGDSAAYFCASSPPGPGPTGANVLTFGAGSRLTVL.

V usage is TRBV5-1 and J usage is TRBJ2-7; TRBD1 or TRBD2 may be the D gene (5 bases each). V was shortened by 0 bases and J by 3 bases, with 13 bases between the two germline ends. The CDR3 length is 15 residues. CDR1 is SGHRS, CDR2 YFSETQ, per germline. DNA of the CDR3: TGCGCCAGCAGCTTGGCCGGGACGGAAATCTACGAGCAGTACTTC. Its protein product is CASSLAGTEIYEQYF. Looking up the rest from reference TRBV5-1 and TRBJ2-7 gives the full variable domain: KAGVTQTPRYLIKTRGQQVTLSCSPISGHRSVSWYQQTPGQGLQFLFEYFSETQRNKGNFPGRFSGRQFSNSRSEMNVSTLELGDSALYLCASSLAGTEIYEQYFGPGTRLTVT.

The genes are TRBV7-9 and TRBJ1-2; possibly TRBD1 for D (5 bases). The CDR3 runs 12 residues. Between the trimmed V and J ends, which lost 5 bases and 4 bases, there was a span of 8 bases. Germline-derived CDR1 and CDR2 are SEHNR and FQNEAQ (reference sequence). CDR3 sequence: CASSIDSYGYTF. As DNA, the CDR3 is TGTGCCAGCAGCATAGACAGCTATGGCTACACCTTC.

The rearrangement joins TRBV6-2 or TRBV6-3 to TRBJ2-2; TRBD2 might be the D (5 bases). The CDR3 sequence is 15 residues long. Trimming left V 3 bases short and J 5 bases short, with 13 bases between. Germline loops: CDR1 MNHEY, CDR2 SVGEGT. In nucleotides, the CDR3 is TGTGCCAGCAGTTATAAGGGAGTTGAGACCGGGGAGCTGTTTTTT. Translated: CASSYKGVETGELFF.

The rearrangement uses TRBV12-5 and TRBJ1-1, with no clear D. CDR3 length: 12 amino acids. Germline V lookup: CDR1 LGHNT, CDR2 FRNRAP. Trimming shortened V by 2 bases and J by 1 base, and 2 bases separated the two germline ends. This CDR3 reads CASGLKNTEAFF. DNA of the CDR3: TGTGCTAGTGGTTTGAAGAACACTGAAGCTTTCTTT.

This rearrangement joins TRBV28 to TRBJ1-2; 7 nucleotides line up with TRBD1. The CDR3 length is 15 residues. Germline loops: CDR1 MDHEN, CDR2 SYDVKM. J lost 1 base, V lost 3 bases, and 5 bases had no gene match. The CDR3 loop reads CASSFRDRVNYGYTF. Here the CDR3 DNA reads TGTGCCAGCAGTTTTCGAGACAGGGTTAACTATGGCTACACCTTC.

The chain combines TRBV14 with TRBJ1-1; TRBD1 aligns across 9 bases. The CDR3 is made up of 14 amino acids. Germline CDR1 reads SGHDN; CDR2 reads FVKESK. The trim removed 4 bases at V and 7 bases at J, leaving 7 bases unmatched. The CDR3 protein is CASSPRQGGVEAFF. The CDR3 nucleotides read TGTGCCAGCAGCCCCCGACAGGGGGGGGTTGAAGCTTTCTTT.

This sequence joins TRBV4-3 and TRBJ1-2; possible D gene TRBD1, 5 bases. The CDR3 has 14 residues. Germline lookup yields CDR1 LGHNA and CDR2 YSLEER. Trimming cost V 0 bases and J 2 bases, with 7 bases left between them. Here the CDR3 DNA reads TGCGCCAGCAGCCAAGATCGGGGGAACTATGGCTACACCTTC. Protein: CASSQDRGNYGYTF.

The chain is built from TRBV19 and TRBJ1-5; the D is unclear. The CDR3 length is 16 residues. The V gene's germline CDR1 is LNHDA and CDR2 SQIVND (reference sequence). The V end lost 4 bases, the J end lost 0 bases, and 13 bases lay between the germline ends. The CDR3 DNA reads TGTGCCAGTAGTAATCAACGGCTGTATAGCAATCAGCCCCAGCATTTT. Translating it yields CASSNQRLYSNQPQHF.

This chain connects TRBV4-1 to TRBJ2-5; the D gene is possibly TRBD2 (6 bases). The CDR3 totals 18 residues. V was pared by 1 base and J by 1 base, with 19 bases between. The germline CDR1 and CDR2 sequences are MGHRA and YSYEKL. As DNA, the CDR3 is TGCGCCAGCAGCCAAGGGCCCGCGGGACTCCCGGCCCAAGAGACCCAGTACTTC. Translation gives CASSQGPAGLPAQETQYF.

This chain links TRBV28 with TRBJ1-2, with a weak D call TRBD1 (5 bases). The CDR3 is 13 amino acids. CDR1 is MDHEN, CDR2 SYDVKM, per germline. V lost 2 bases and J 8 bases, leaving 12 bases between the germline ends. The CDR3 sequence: CASSLPGGGGYTF. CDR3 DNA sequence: TGTGCCAGCAGTTTACCCGGGGGTGGAGGCTACACCTTC.

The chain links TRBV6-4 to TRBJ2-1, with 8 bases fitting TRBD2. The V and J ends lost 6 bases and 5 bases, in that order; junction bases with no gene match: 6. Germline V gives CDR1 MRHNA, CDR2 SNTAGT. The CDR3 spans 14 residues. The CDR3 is CASSRGREDNEQFF. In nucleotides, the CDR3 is TGTGCCAGCAGCCGCGGGCGGGAGGACAATGAGCAGTTCTTC.

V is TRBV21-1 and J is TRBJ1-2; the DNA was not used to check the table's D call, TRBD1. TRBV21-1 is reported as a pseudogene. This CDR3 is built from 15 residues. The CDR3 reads CASSECQTGTACQDF. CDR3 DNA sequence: TGTGCCAGCAGCGAGTGTCAAACCGGGACAGCCTGTCAAGACTTC.

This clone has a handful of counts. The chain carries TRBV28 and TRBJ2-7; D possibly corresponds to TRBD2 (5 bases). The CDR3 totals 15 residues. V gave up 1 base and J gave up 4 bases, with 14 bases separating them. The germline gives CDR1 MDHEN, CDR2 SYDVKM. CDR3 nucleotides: TGTGCCAGCAGTTTATCGTCCAGCGGAGTTTACGAGCAGTACTTC. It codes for CASSLSSSGVYEQYF. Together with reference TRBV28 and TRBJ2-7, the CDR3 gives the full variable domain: DVKVTQSSRYLVKRTGEKVFLECVQDMDHENMFWYRQDPGLGLRLIYFSYDVKMKEKGDIPEGYSVSREKKERFSLILESASTNQTSMYLCASSLSSSGVYEQYFGPGTRLTVT.

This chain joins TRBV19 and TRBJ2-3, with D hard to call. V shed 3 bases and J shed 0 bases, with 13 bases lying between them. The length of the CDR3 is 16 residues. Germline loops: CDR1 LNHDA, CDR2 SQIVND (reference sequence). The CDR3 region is CASSMSAAASTDTQYF. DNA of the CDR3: TGTGCCAGTAGTATGTCGGCAGCCGCTAGCACAGATACGCAGTATTTT.

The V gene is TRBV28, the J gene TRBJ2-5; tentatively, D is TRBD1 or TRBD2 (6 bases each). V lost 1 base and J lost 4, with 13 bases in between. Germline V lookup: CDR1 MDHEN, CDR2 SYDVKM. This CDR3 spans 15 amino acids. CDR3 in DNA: TGTGCCAGCAGTTTATATGGGGGGCACAGAGAGACCCAGTACTTC. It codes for CASSLYGGHRETQYF.

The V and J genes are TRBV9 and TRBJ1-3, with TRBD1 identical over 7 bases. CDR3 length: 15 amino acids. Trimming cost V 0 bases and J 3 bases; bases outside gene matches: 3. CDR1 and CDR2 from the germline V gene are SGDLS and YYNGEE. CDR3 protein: CASSVEGAFGNTIYF. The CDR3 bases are TGTGCCAGCAGCGTAGAGGGGGCTTTTGGAAACACCATATATTTT.

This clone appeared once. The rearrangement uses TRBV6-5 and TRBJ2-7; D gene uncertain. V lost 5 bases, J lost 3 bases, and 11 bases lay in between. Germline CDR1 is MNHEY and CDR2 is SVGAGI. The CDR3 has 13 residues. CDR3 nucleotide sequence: TGTGCCAGCAGTAGAGACCCCCTCTACGAGCAGTACTTC. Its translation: CASSRDPLYEQYF.

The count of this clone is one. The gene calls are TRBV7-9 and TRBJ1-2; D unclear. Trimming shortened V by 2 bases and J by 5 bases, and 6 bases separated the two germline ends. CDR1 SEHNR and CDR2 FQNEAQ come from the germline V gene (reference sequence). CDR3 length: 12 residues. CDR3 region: CASSLKPYGYTF. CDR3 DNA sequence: TGTGCCAGCAGCTTAAAGCCTTATGGCTACACCTTC.

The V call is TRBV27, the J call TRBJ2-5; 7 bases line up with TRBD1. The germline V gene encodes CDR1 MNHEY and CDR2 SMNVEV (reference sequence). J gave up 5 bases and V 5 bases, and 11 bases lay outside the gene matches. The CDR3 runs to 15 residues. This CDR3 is CASSAKTGFLETQYF. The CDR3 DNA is TGTGCCAGCAGTGCAAAGACAGGGTTCCTTGAGACCCAGTACTTC.

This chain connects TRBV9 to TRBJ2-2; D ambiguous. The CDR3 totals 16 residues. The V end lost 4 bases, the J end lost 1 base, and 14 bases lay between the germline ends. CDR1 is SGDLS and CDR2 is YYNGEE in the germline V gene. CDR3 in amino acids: CASSFRLSENTGELFF. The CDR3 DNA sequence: TGTGCCAGCAGCTTCCGTTTATCCGAGAACACCGGGGAGCTGTTTTTT.